The text below deals with one T cell receptor (beta chain). Original handling: Nucleated cell counts were estimated from reference gene primer amplification. Here immunoSEQ multiplex PCR was the method, and the copy in TCRdb shows in-frame clones only, minus some. The D gene and trimming were derived from the DNA, and the V and J assignments and clone size from that table. The top ten hold 9.5% to 12% of the sample, which has approximately 100,000 clones, over 75% seen once. CDR1 is MDHEN, CDR2 SYDVKM, per germline. This CDR3 spans 15 amino acids. The J segment lost 4 bases and the V segment lost 7 bases, leaving 10 bases of the junction unmatched. The sample originates from a study of blood T cell repertoires in COVID-19. About the study: Donors in the United States, Italy and Spain gave samples during acute or convalescent COVID-19.

Source material: peripheral blood. The TCR comes from a woman of 80 years or more with acute or convalescent COVID-19. V gene TRBV28 combines with J gene TRBJ2-1, with TRBD2 matching over 7 bases. CDR3 DNA: TGTGCCAGCACCTCGCGGCTAGCGGTATACAATGAGCAGTTCTTC. Protein: CASTSRLAVYNEQFF.